Each of the 24 T cell receptor beta chains below was sequenced from the same sample in a study of T cell responses to AZD1222 COVID-19 vaccine. Clones were read by immunoSEQ multiplex PCR, and TCRdb kept only the in-frame ones, dropping some. The sample contains about 140,000 clones, 85% to 90% of which appear only once. Sequencing was performed on peripheral blood, taken on day 0 of AZD1222 vaccination. All receptors derive from an adult in good health.

Of note for this clone: One end of the junction varies from germline; a read error may be responsible. The rearrangement links TRBV5-1 to TRBJ2-1, with TRBD2 matching over 10 bases. The CDR3 spans 14 residues. CDR1 SGHRS and CDR2 YFSETQ come from the germline V gene. The CDR3 is CASSLGLAGDIAIF. The CDR3 bases are TGCGCCAGCAGTCTGGGGCTAGCGGGAGATATTGCGATCTTC.

The gene calls are TRBV19 and TRBJ1-1, with 11 bases that match TRBD1. V shed 7 bases and J 0 bases; nucleotides not matched to a gene: 10. The germline V gene encodes CDR1 LNHDA and CDR2 SQIVND (reference sequence). CDR3 length equals 17 residues. The CDR3 loop is CASIPRDRGNMNTEAFF. The CDR3 DNA reads TGTGCCAGTATTCCCCGGGACAGGGGGAACATGAACACTGAAGCTTTCTTT.

J is TRBJ1-4 and V is TRBV11-2; tentatively, D is TRBD1 (5 bases). Germline V CDR1 and CDR2: SGHAT, FQNNGV. The CDR3 consists of 16 residues. V gave up 1 base and J gave up 10 bases, with 19 bases separating them. This CDR3 is CASSLVGTGRGRKLFF. The CDR3 coding sequence is TGTGCCAGCAGCTTAGTTGGTACGGGTCGGGGGAGAAAACTGTTTTTT.

The rearrangement joins TRBV2 to TRBJ1-1; D is possibly TRBD1 (6 bases). V was pared by 7 bases and J by 2 bases, with 11 bases between. Germline-derived CDR1 and CDR2 are SNHLY and FYNNEI. CDR3 length equals 13 residues. The CDR3 sequence is CASMLDRNTEAFF. The CDR3 bases are TGTGCCAGCATGCTGGACAGAAACACTGAAGCTTTCTTT.

The rearrangement uses TRBV25-1 and TRBJ1-2; unclear D gene. V gave up 6 bases and J gave up 2 bases, with 7 bases separating them. The length of the CDR3 is 12 residues. CDR1 and CDR2 from the germline V gene are MGHDK and SYGVNS. The CDR3: CASRGGNYGYTF. The DNA for the CDR3 is TGTGCCAGCAGGGGTGGGAACTATGGCTACACCTTC.

The V gene is TRBV19, the J gene TRBJ1-1, with D hard to call. Per germline, CDR1 LNHDA and CDR2 SQIVND (reference sequence). The V end was cut by 8 bases, the J end by 3 bases, with 13 bases between. The CDR3 runs to 13 residues. The CDR3 nucleotides are TGTGCCAGTCATACCGAGGGTTACACTGAAGCTTTCTTT. Its translation is CASHTEGYTEAFF. Combining the CDR3 with reference TRBV19 and TRBJ1-1 gives the whole variable domain DGGITQSPKYLFRKEGQNVTLSCEQNLNHDAMYWYRQDPGQGLRLIYYSQIVNDFQKGDIAEGYSVSREKKESFPLTVTSAQKNPTAFYLCASHTEGYTEAFFGQGTRLTVV.

V is TRBV2 and J is TRBJ2-7; 9 bases match TRBD1. This CDR3 is 15 amino acids long. After removal of 6 bases from V and 7 bases from J, the junction contained 13 bases not matched to a gene. CDR1 and CDR2 (germline): SNHLY, FYNNEI. CDR3 nucleotides: TGTGCCAGCAGGGGAAAACAGGGGGCGCCGGAAGAGCAGTACTTC. Amino acids: CASRGKQGAPEEQYF.

This chain joins TRBV7-2 and TRBJ1-1; 8 positions agree with TRBD1. Germline lookup yields CDR1 SGHTA and CDR2 FQGNSA. Trimming cost V 5 bases and J 6 bases; bases outside gene matches: 11. CDR3 size: 15 residues. Written as DNA, the CDR3 is TGTGCCAGCAGCCCGAGGACAGGGAGGGAATCTGAAGCTTTCTTT. It specifies CASSPRTGRESEAFF.

The V call is TRBV7-2, the J call TRBJ2-7, with TRBD1 identical over 9 bases. CDR3 length: 15 residues. Germline V lookup: CDR1 SGHTA, CDR2 FQGNSA. Trimming at V came to 5 bases and at J to 3 bases, leaving 8 bases not matched to a gene. CDR3 amino acids: CASSLTGTGYYEQYF. DNA for the CDR3: TGTGCCAGCAGCCTCACCGGGACAGGGTACTACGAGCAGTACTTC.

The V gene is TRBV2, the J gene TRBJ2-7; tentative D call: TRBD2 (6 bases). This CDR3 comprises 15 residues. The germline V gene encodes CDR1 SNHLY and CDR2 FYNNEI. V lost 6 bases, J lost 0 bases, and 15 bases lay in between. The CDR3 DNA is TGTGCCAGCAGCGACCCCGGGACTCTCTCCTACGAGCAGTACTTC. It encodes CASSDPGTLSYEQYF.

This chain joins TRBV12-3 or TRBV12-4 and TRBJ2-1; D gene uncertain. The CDR3 is made up of 11 amino acids. Trimming left V 3 bases short and J 6 bases short, with 3 bases between. The DNA of the CDR3 is TGTGCCAGCAGTTTTGGCAATGAGCAGTTCTTC. It codes for CASSFGNEQFF.

The V and J genes are TRBV5-5 and TRBJ1-1, with D hard to call. V gave up 2 bases and J gave up 0 bases, with 5 bases separating them. The germline gives CDR1 SGHKS, CDR2 YYEKEE (reference sequence). CDR3 length: 13 residues. CDR3 in DNA: TGTGCCAGCAGCTTAGGAGTGAACACTGAAGCTTTCTTT. It yields the protein CASSLGVNTEAFF.

This rearrangement joins TRBV6-5 to TRBJ1-5; tentative D call: TRBD1 (5 bases). This CDR3 region has 16 residues. Looked up from germline, CDR1 is MNHEY and CDR2 is SVGAGI. V gave up 1 base and J gave up 6 bases, with 16 bases separating them. The CDR3, as DNA: TGTGCCAGCAGTTACTTGCCTGGGGGTCGGCTTCAGCCCCAGCATTTT. Translation: CASSYLPGGRLQPQHF.

V gene TRBV19 combines with J gene TRBJ2-7, with 8 nucleotides matching TRBD2. Germline trimming cut 4 bases from V and 0 bases from J; bases unmatched to any gene: 2. CDR3 length equals 14 residues. CDR1 is LNHDA, CDR2 SQIVND, per germline (reference sequence). DNA of the CDR3: TGTGCCAGTAGTAAGAGCGGGAGCTCCTACGAGCAGTACTTC. Protein product: CASSKSGSSYEQYF.

The chain couples TRBV28 to TRBJ1-2, with D possibly matching TRBD1 (6 bases). The CDR3 runs to 14 residues. Trimming removed 2 bases at V and 4 bases at J, with 11 bases between. Looked up from germline, CDR1 is MDHEN and CDR2 is SYDVKM. In DNA form, the CDR3 reads TGTGCCAGCAGTTTAATGCGGGACACCTATGGCTACACCTTC. Translated, it gives CASSLMRDTYGYTF.

The table lists this clone with a count of one. The chain recombines TRBV27 with TRBJ1-2; 7 bases are shared with TRBD1. Germline CDR1 and CDR2: MNHEY and SMNVEV (reference sequence). V gave up 5 bases and J gave up 4 bases; unmatched junction bases: 1. CDR3 length: 12 residues. The CDR3 coding sequence is TGTGCCAGCAGTGCAGGGGGCTATGGCTACACCTTC. Its protein product is CASSAGGYGYTF.

V usage is TRBV28 and J usage is TRBJ2-3; TRBD2 matches 10 bases. V shed 5 bases and J 2 bases; nucleotides not matched to a gene: 4. Germline V gene data show CDR1 as MDHEN and CDR2 as SYDVKM. The CDR3 is 15 amino acids. The CDR3 reads CASSGTSVYTDTQYF. The CDR3 nucleotides are TGTGCCAGCAGTGGGACTAGCGTATACACAGATACGCAGTATTTT.

The chain combines TRBV4-1 with TRBJ2-2; D is uncertain. V was cut by 0 bases and J by 7 bases, with 12 bases left in between. The length of the CDR3 is 15 residues. CDR1 and CDR2 from the germline V gene are MGHRA and YSYEKL. The CDR3 DNA is TGCGCCAGCAGCCAAGATCAGTGGGCTGGCGGGGAGCTGTTTTTT. This encodes CASSQDQWAGGELFF.

The chain recombines TRBV7-8 with TRBJ1-6; 9 nucleotides agree with TRBD1. There are 15 residues in the CDR3. From germline, CDR1 is SGHVS and CDR2 FQNEAQ. The V gene end was trimmed by 7 bases and the J gene end by 10 bases; junction bases not matched to a gene: 11. The chain's CDR3 is CASNRGGQGDSPLHF. The CDR3 nucleotides are TGTGCCAGCAACCGTGGGGGACAGGGCGACTCACCCCTCCACTTT.

The V call is TRBV29-1, the J call TRBJ1-1; maybe TRBD1 (6 bases). The V end was cut by 4 bases, the J end by 3 bases, with 15 bases between. The CDR3 extends over 14 amino acids. Germline V lookup: CDR1 SQVTM, CDR2 ANQGSEA. As DNA, the CDR3 is TGCAGCGTTGCCGGCAGGGGAATGGACACTGAAGCTTTCTTT. This gives the protein CSVAGRGMDTEAFF.

The chain links TRBV5-5 to TRBJ1-1; unclear D gene. The V gene lost 0 bases and the J gene lost 0 bases, with 9 bases spanning the gap. CDR1 is SGHKS and CDR2 is YYEKEE in the germline V gene (reference sequence). CDR3 length: 15 amino acids. CDR3 nucleotides: TGTGCCAGCAGCTTGGTAGGGCAGCTGAACACTGAAGCTTTCTTT. Translation: CASSLVGQLNTEAFF.

Written as DNA, the CDR3 is TGTGCCAGCAGTTCGGGACCTAACTATGGCTACACCTTC. Protein sequence: CASSSGPNYGYTF. The chain has TRBV28 and TRBJ1-2, with a tentative D call TRBD1 (5 bases). CDR1 and CDR2 from the germline V gene are MDHEN and SYDVKM. The V end lost 4 bases, the J end lost 0 bases, and 6 bases lay between the germline ends. The CDR3 has 13 amino acids.

DNA for the CDR3: TGTGCCAGCAGCCCCCTGGGGCGGGGGTTTGGGAATGAGCAGTTCTTC. It encodes CASSPLGRGFGNEQFF. The V gene is TRBV11-2, the J gene TRBJ2-1; 7 bases match TRBD2. Germline V gives CDR1 SGHAT, CDR2 FQNNGV. The V gene end was trimmed by 5 bases and the J gene end by 7 bases; junction bases not matched to a gene: 14. This CDR3 is built from 16 residues.

The rearrangement uses TRBV5-1 and TRBJ2-1; 9 nucleotides line up with TRBD2. Per the germline V gene, CDR1 is SGHRS and CDR2 is YFSETQ. The CDR3 spans 14 residues. J gave up 5 bases and V 1 base, and 1 base lay outside the gene matches. CDR3 in DNA: TGCGCCAGCAGCTTGAGGACTAGCGACAATGAGCAGTTCTTC. It codes for CASSLRTSDNEQFF. The full variable domain, with the rest looked up from reference TRBV5-1 and TRBJ2-1, is KAGVTQTPRYLIKTRGQQVTLSCSPISGHRSVSWYQQTPGQGLQFLFEYFSETQRNKGNFPGRFSGRQFSNSRSEMNVSTLELGDSALYLCASSLRTSDNEQFFGPGTRLTVL.